The 8 T cell receptor beta chains presented below share a single source sample, sequenced in a study of T cells after yellow fever vaccination (dated by TCRdb to the late 2010s). This specimen's treatment or condition label, per the study, means: live attenuated yellow fever vaccine strain. Library preparation was by 5' RACE. Sequencing was performed on an Illumina NovaSeq 6000. The public reads were run again by TCRdb, first through fastp at Q25 and then through MiXCR, and only productive beta chains were kept. CDR3 protein duplicates are merged, each entry listing the most common genes and DNA. The sample table records about 300,000 distinct CDR3 sequences; around 3.9% of these occur just once. The ten most abundant clones make up 20% to 25% of the sample. This material consisted of PBMCs, taken 5 days after the yellow fever booster vaccination. These receptors all come from a man between 18 and 35 years old who received the YFV17D yellow fever vaccine.

CDR3 region: CSASPGELKAFF. The CDR3 nucleotides read TGCAGTGCTAGTCCAGGCGAGCTTAAAGCTTTCTTT. This chain connects TRBV20-1 to TRBJ1-1, with D unclear. Germline assignment: CDR1 DFQATT and CDR2 SNEGSKA (reference sequence). The CDR3 sequence is 12 residues long. V was trimmed by 3 bases and J by 9 bases, leaving 14 bases between them.

In this sample, this clonotype turned up many times. The chain links TRBV30 to TRBJ1-2; TRBD1 matches 7 bases. The germline gives CDR1 GTSNPN, CDR2 SVGIG (reference sequence). The CDR3 extends over 14 amino acids. V lost 2 bases, J lost 6 bases, and 9 bases stayed unmatched. DNA for the CDR3: TGTGCCTGGAGTAGGGTTCGACAGGGCCATGGCTACACCTTC. It codes for CAWSRVRQGHGYTF.

The table lists this clonotype with a few counts. This rearrangement joins TRBV20-1 to TRBJ1-1; 7 nucleotides line up with TRBD1. The V segment lost 6 bases and the J segment 5 bases; nucleotides outside the gene matches: 9. Germline V gene sequence: CDR1 DFQATT, CDR2 SNEGSKA (reference sequence). The CDR3 length is 13 residues. CDR3 in DNA: TGCAGTGCAAAAACAGGGGATCGAACTGAAGCTTTCTTT. It is translated as CSAKTGDRTEAFF.

This clonotype has at least ten counts. This sequence joins TRBV4-1 and TRBJ2-6; either TRBD1 or TRBD2 may supply D (5 bases each). Trimming shortened V by 8 bases and J by 0 bases, and 14 bases separated the two germline ends. This CDR3 is built from 16 residues. Germline CDR1 and CDR2: MGHRA and YSYEKL. The CDR3 DNA reads TGCGCCAGCCGAGGGACCGACAGCTCTGGGGCCAACGTCCTGACTTTC. Translation gives CASRGTDSSGANVLTF.

This clonotype turned up a few times. This rearrangement joins TRBV4-1 to TRBJ1-1; a weak D match, TRBD1 (5 bases). Trimming left V 1 base short and J 6 bases short, with 6 bases between. Germline V gene sequence: CDR1 MGHRA, CDR2 YSYEKL. The length of the CDR3 is 12 residues. The CDR3 is CASSQGQPEAFF. For the CDR3, the DNA is TGCGCCAGCAGCCAAGGACAGCCTGAAGCTTTCTTT.

This clonotype has just a few counts. The V and J genes are TRBV13 and TRBJ2-7, with 12 bases aligning to TRBD2. CDR1 PRHDT and CDR2 FYEKMQ come from the germline V gene (reference sequence). The J segment lost 3 bases and the V segment lost 3 bases, leaving 3 bases of the junction unmatched. The CDR3 runs 15 residues. CDR3: CASSLGLAGYYEQYF. CDR3 sequence (DNA): TGTGCCAGCAGCTTGGGACTAGCGGGTTACTACGAGCAGTACTTC.

This clonotype was seen many times. This chain joins TRBV7-8 and TRBJ2-4; TRBD1 matches 8 bases. The V segment lost 2 bases and the J segment 7 bases; nucleotides outside the gene matches: 13. Germline V gene data show CDR1 as SGHVS and CDR2 as FQNEAQ. The CDR3 length is 17 residues. The CDR3 sequence is CASSLFIGTGGENIQYF. CDR3 nucleotides: TGTGCCAGCAGCTTATTTATAGGGACAGGAGGTGAGAACATTCAGTACTTC.

The V call is TRBV28, the J call TRBJ2-7; perhaps TRBD1 as D (6 bases). CDR1 is MDHEN, CDR2 SYDVKM, per germline. The ends were cut back, 5 bases at V and 3 bases at J, with 14 bases in the middle. The CDR3 spans 14 residues. DNA for the CDR3: TGTGCCAGCAGTCCAGGTGGGACAATCTACGAGCAGTACGTC. It yields the protein CASSPGGTIYEQYV.